These 15 T cell receptor beta chains came from one sample sequenced in a study of human T cells and chemical hapten exposure. Unfractionated whole blood was the source of the extracted total RNA. TCRdb re-called the 5' RACE reads with MiXCR, one entry per CDR3 protein. The table shows some 150,000 distinct CDR3 sequences, with about 4.3% occurring only once. These receptors originate from a female donor in good health.

This clonotype has ten or more counts. Just one base apart from a much larger clone, this may be a read error. V gene TRBV25-1 combines with J gene TRBJ1-1; D remains unclear. The V gene's germline CDR1 is MGHDK and CDR2 SYGVNS. V was shortened by 5 bases and J by 1 base, with 8 bases between the two germline ends. CDR3 size: 13 residues. CDR3 in amino acids: CASSCTENTEAFF. CDR3 sequence (DNA): TGTGCCAGCAGTTGCACAGAGAACACTGAAGCTTTCTTT.

There are many counts of this clonotype. The rearrangement links TRBV20-1 to TRBJ1-2; TRBD1 matches at 11 bases. In germline, CDR1 is DFQATT, CDR2 SNEGSKA (reference sequence). The V and J ends lost 4 bases and 4 bases, in that order; junction bases with no gene match: 11. The CDR3 is 16 residues long. CDR3 residues: CSANGQGASPSYGYTF. The CDR3 coding sequence is TGCAGTGCTAACGGACAGGGGGCCAGTCCCTCCTATGGCTACACCTTC.

This clonotype showed up just a few times. CDR3 protein: CSARGMDSPLHF. As DNA, the CDR3 is TGCAGTGCTAGGGGGATGGATTCACCCCTCCACTTT. This chain uses TRBV20-1 with TRBJ1-6; no clear D. V shed 3 bases and J shed 8 bases, with 8 bases lying between them. This CDR3 has 12 residues. CDR1 and CDR2 (germline): DFQATT, SNEGSKA (reference sequence).

This clonotype was seen only a few times. The V and J genes are TRBV20-1 and TRBJ1-6, with 8 bases aligning to TRBD1. There are 14 residues in the CDR3. Losses at the gene ends were 4 bases for V and 7 bases for J; bases not matched to a gene: 6. Germline loops: CDR1 DFQATT, CDR2 SNEGSKA (reference sequence). CDR3 bases: TGCAGTGCTACGGGGACAGGCCGCAATTCACCCCTCCACTTT. It encodes CSATGTGRNSPLHF.

This clonotype was seen at least ten times. The V gene is TRBV25-1, the J gene TRBJ1-1; TRBD1 might be the D (5 bases). Germline assignment: CDR1 MGHDK and CDR2 SYGVNS. V lost 3 bases to trimming and J lost 4 bases, with 6 bases between them. This CDR3 has 12 amino acids. The CDR3 region has the DNA TGTGCCAGCAGTGAGGGGACCACTGAAGCTTTCTTT. Translating it yields CASSEGTTEAFF.

The sample holds many counts of this clonotype. This chain connects TRBV12-3 or TRBV12-4 to TRBJ2-7; a weak D match, TRBD1 (6 bases). With 5 bases removed from V and 0 bases from J, the gap between germline ends came to 17 bases. The CDR3 has 16 residues. CDR3 sequence reads: CASSGGGQLYSYEQYF. For the CDR3, the DNA is TGTGCCAGCAGTGGCGGAGGACAGTTGTACTCCTACGAGCAGTACTTC.

This clonotype was seen ten or more times. The chain couples TRBV10-3 to TRBJ2-3; no clear D. This CDR3 has 13 residues. The germline V gene encodes CDR1 ENHRY and CDR2 SYGVKD. With 7 bases removed from V and 0 bases from J, the gap between germline ends came to 8 bases. The CDR3, as DNA: TGTGCCATCATGACGGCTAGCACAGATACGCAGTATTTT. This translates into CAIMTASTDTQYF.

At least ten counts were recorded for this clonotype. The chain carries TRBV12-3 or TRBV12-4 and TRBJ2-5; D uncertain. The CDR3 has 13 residues. The germline V and J ends were trimmed by 3 bases and 2 bases, with 7 bases remaining between them. CDR3 sequence (DNA): TGTGCCAGCAGTTTTGCGCAGCAAGAGACCCAGTACTTC. Its translation is CASSFAQQETQYF.

This sequence joins TRBV5-1 and TRBJ1-5, with D possibly matching TRBD1 (6 bases). Trimming took 2 bases from V and 6 from J, leaving 12 bases between them. This CDR3 contains 14 residues. CDR1 is SGHRS and CDR2 is YFSETQ in the germline V gene. This CDR3 reads CASSFSGGGQPQHF. CDR3 DNA: TGCGCCAGCAGCTTTAGCGGGGGCGGTCAGCCCCAGCATTTT.

This clonotype was seen repeatedly, ten times or more. The CDR3 region is CASSQDDFAGNTIYF. CDR3 in DNA: TGTGCCAGCAGCCAAGATGATTTTGCGGGAAACACCATATATTTT. The chain joins TRBV4-2 to TRBJ1-3, with unresolved D. The ends were cut back, 0 bases at V and 4 bases at J, with 10 bases in the middle. Germline CDR1 LGHNA, CDR2 YNFKEQ. CDR3 length equals 15 residues.

This clonotype showed up many times. The rearrangement joins TRBV2 to TRBJ1-6; 9 bases fit TRBD1. V trimming: 7 bases; J trimming: 10 bases; junction bases outside the gene matches: 8. CDR3 size: 14 residues. CDR1 and CDR2 from the germline V gene are SNHLY and FYNNEI. CDR3 loop: CASTSTGGSSPLHF. The DNA of the CDR3 is TGTGCCAGCACATCGACAGGGGGAAGCTCACCCCTCCACTTT.

This clonotype was seen at least ten times. V usage is TRBV7-3 and J usage is TRBJ1-1; a possible D gene is TRBD1 (5 bases). Trimming stripped 5 bases from V and 3 bases from J, with 13 bases between. CDR1 and CDR2 from the germline V gene are SGHTA and FQGTGA. CDR3 length equals 14 residues. CDR3 in DNA: TGTGCCAGCAGCCCTCAGGGAGGGGACACTGAAGCTTTCTTT. Translation: CASSPQGGDTEAFF.

In its sample, this clonotype was seen many times. This sequence joins TRBV6-2 or TRBV6-3 and TRBJ2-7, with 8 bases identical to TRBD2. From germline, CDR1 is MNHEY and CDR2 SVGEGT. J was trimmed by 3 bases and V by 2 bases; bases with no gene match: 3. The length of the CDR3 is 14 residues. Written as DNA, the CDR3 is TGTGCCAGCAGTTACGGGCTAGCGGGCTACGAGCAGTACTTC. As protein: CASSYGLAGYEQYF.

The sample holds a few counts of this clonotype. The gene calls are TRBV12-3 or TRBV12-4 and TRBJ1-6; 10 nucleotides agree with TRBD1. Trimming at V came to 6 bases and at J to 6 bases, leaving 8 bases not matched to a gene. CDR3 size: 16 residues. The CDR3 loop is CASRPNDRGLNSPLHF. As DNA, the CDR3 is TGTGCCAGCAGACCTAACGACAGGGGGCTTAATTCACCCCTCCACTTT.

This clonotype has ten or more counts. This chain links TRBV12-3 or TRBV12-4 with TRBJ2-7, with D perhaps being TRBD1 or TRBD2 (6 bases each). This CDR3 spans 14 amino acids. V lost 3 bases and J 2 bases, leaving 11 bases between the germline ends. The CDR3 loop is CASSFDGGPYEQYF. CDR3 bases: TGTGCCAGCAGTTTTGACGGGGGCCCCTACGAGCAGTACTTC.